One sample yielded the 16 T cell receptor beta chains listed below, sequenced in a study of control samples from healthy donors and cancer patients. Produced via immunoSEQ multiplex PCR; TCRdb's table is partial and in-frame only. This sample has approximately 89,000 clones, with more than 70% found just once. The specimen was blood. The source is a man between 50 and 59 years old in good health.

This chain links TRBV9 with TRBJ2-1; 7 bases line up with TRBD2. This CDR3 is built from 15 residues. With 2 bases clipped from V and 5 bases from J, the junction kept 7 bases outside the gene matches. Germline assignment: CDR1 SGDLS and CDR2 YYNGEE. CDR3 region: CASSVGQGGNNEQFF. The CDR3 DNA is TGTGCCAGCAGCGTGGGGCAGGGAGGGAACAATGAGCAGTTCTTC. Full variable domain (rest looked up from reference TRBV9 and TRBJ2-1): DSGVTQTPKHLITATGQRVTLRCSPRSGDLSVYWYQQSLDQGLQFLIQYYNGEERAKGNILERFSAQQFPDLHSELNLSSLELGDSALYFCASSVGQGGNNEQFFGPGTRLTVL.

The rearrangement links TRBV19 to TRBJ1-3; 10 bases are a match to TRBD1. The germline V gene has CDR1 LNHDA and CDR2 SQIVND (reference sequence). V gave up 5 bases and J gave up 2 bases; unmatched junction bases: 3. The CDR3 is made up of 15 amino acids. CDR3 sequence reads: CASSQGQGTGNTIYF. The CDR3 DNA sequence: TGTGCCAGTAGTCAGGGACAGGGGACTGGAAACACCATATATTTT.

The chain uses TRBV11-2 and TRBJ1-2; 9 bases agree with TRBD1. This CDR3 is 16 amino acids long. CDR1 and CDR2 from the germline V gene are SGHAT and FQNNGV. With 4 bases clipped from V and 0 bases from J, the junction kept 6 bases outside the gene matches. The CDR3 DNA is TGTGCCAGCAGCTCATACCGGGACAGGGCTAACTATGGCTACACCTTC. This codes for CASSSYRDRANYGYTF. Using reference TRBV11-2 and TRBJ1-2 for the parts outside the CDR3, the full variable domain is EAGVAQSPRYKIIEKRQSVAFWCNPISGHATLYWYQQILGQGPKLLIQFQNNGVVDDSQLPKDRFSAERLKGVDSTLKIQPAKLEDSAVYLCASSSYRDRANYGYTFGSGTRLTVV.

This sequence joins TRBV15 and TRBJ2-7; D is possibly TRBD1 or TRBD2 (6 bases each). Trimming removed 6 bases from V and 6 bases from J, with 15 bases in between. Germline values: CDR1 LNHNV, CDR2 YYDKDF (reference sequence). CDR3 length: 13 residues. The CDR3 protein is CATSKGGFGEQYF. The DNA of the CDR3 is TGTGCCACCAGTAAGGGGGGTTTCGGCGAGCAGTACTTC.

This clone has more than one count but fewer than ten. The chain uses TRBV24-1 and TRBJ1-2; 7 bases are a match to TRBD1. CDR1 is KGHDR and CDR2 is SFDVKD in the germline V gene. This CDR3 region has 18 residues. J lost 3 bases, V lost 5 bases, and 17 bases had no gene match. Written as DNA, the CDR3 is TGTGCCACCAGTGGGGCCGGGACAGTCAATTCGGGGTACTATGGCTACACCTTC. Translating gives CATSGAGTVNSGYYGYTF.

The chain has TRBV6-6 and TRBJ2-1; 13 bases agree with TRBD2. V shed 5 bases, J shed 10 bases, and the junction held 8 bases outside the gene matches. The length of the CDR3 is 15 residues. Per the germline V gene, CDR1 is MNHNY and CDR2 is SVGAGI (reference sequence). CDR3 in DNA: TGTGCCAGCAGTAAACTTGGACTAGCGGGAGACGAGCAGTTCTTC. Its protein product is CASSKLGLAGDEQFF.

The rearrangement uses TRBV14 and TRBJ2-5; D is unclear. The CDR3 is 11 residues long. Germline V gives CDR1 SGHDN, CDR2 FVKESK. Trimming left V 1 base short and J 7 bases short, with 4 bases between. The CDR3 is CASSQAGTQYF. In nucleotides, the CDR3 is TGTGCCAGCAGCCAAGCGGGGACCCAGTACTTC.

The CDR3 nucleotides are TGCGCCAGCAGCCAAGATAAAGGCAGCCCTTCCTCCTATAATTCACCCCTCCACTTT. Protein: CASSQDKGSPSSYNSPLHF. V usage is TRBV4-3 and J usage is TRBJ1-6; no clear D. This CDR3 region has 19 residues. V lost 0 bases and J lost 0, with 15 bases in between. The V gene's germline CDR1 is LGHNA and CDR2 YSLEER.

CDR3 nucleotides: TGTGCCAGCATGGGGGCGGCGAACACCGGGGAGCTGTTTTTT. This gives the protein CASMGAANTGELFF. This chain connects TRBV6-6 to TRBJ2-2; D is perhaps TRBD1 (6 bases). Between the trimmed V and J ends, which lost 7 bases and 0 bases, there was a span of 9 bases. The CDR3 is 14 residues long. Germline V gene data show CDR1 as MNHNY and CDR2 as SVGAGI (reference sequence).

The rearrangement links TRBV7-3 to TRBJ2-5, with D possibly matching TRBD2 (6 bases). Germline assignment: CDR1 SGHTA and CDR2 FQGTGA. V was shortened by 4 bases and J by 5 bases, with 17 bases between the two germline ends. CDR3 length equals 15 residues. Here the CDR3 DNA reads TGTGCCAGCAGCTCGAAGGGACTCTCAGGGGAGACCCAGTACTTC. Its protein is CASSSKGLSGETQYF.

CDR3 in amino acids: CASSFKGAYEQYF. DNA for the CDR3: TGTGCCAGCAGCTTTAAGGGAGCCTACGAGCAGTACTTC. This rearrangement joins TRBV7-2 to TRBJ2-7; perhaps TRBD2 as D (5 bases). The CDR3 is 13 residues long. Germline CDR1 and CDR2: SGHTA and FQGNSA. V shed 3 bases and J shed 2 bases, with 8 bases lying between them.

This clone has a handful of counts. The chain is built from TRBV4-1 and TRBJ1-3, with D unclear. CDR1 is MGHRA, CDR2 YSYEKL, per germline. V gave up 0 bases and J gave up 0 bases, with 9 bases separating them. The length of the CDR3 is 16 residues. CDR3 protein: CASSQDQALSGNTIYF. The CDR3, as DNA: TGCGCCAGCAGCCAAGACCAGGCCCTCTCTGGAAACACCATATATTTT.

This clone was detected only once. The chain joins TRBV4-3 to TRBJ2-5; perhaps TRBD1 as D (6 bases). In germline, CDR1 is LGHNA, CDR2 YSLEER. The CDR3 spans 16 residues. V was pared by 4 bases and J by 1 base, with 16 bases between. CDR3 protein: CASSPYLMDSQETQYF. The CDR3 nucleotides read TGCGCCAGCAGCCCATACCTAATGGACAGCCAAGAGACCCAGTACTTC.

The chain is built from TRBV29-1 and TRBJ2-2; 11 bases are shared with TRBD2. V gave up 0 bases and J gave up 5 bases; unmatched junction bases: 11. Germline V lookup: CDR1 SQVTM, CDR2 ANQGSEA. This CDR3 comprises 18 residues. CDR3 loop: CSVEDLVGLAGKTGELFF. Here the CDR3 DNA reads TGCAGCGTTGAAGACCTGGTCGGACTAGCGGGCAAGACCGGGGAGCTGTTTTTT.

The chain recombines TRBV7-6 with TRBJ2-1; 8 bases line up with TRBD2. The junction had 8 bases not matched to a gene; V was cut back by 3 bases and J by 4 bases. Germline-derived CDR1 and CDR2 are SGHVS and FNYEAQ. This CDR3 comprises 16 residues. The CDR3 DNA follows: TGTGCCAGCAGCTTGTCAAGAACTAGCGGATACAATGAGCAGTTCTTC. It specifies CASSLSRTSGYNEQFF.

The chain recombines TRBV5-1 with TRBJ2-7, with 14 nucleotides matching TRBD2. The CDR3 is 17 amino acids. V dropped 3 bases and J dropped 3; count of bases not matched to a gene: 8. CDR1 is SGHRS and CDR2 is YFSETQ in the germline V gene. This chain's CDR3 is CASSSSFGTSGSYEQYF. The CDR3 nucleotides read TGCGCCAGCAGCTCATCCTTCGGGACTAGCGGGAGCTACGAGCAGTACTTC.